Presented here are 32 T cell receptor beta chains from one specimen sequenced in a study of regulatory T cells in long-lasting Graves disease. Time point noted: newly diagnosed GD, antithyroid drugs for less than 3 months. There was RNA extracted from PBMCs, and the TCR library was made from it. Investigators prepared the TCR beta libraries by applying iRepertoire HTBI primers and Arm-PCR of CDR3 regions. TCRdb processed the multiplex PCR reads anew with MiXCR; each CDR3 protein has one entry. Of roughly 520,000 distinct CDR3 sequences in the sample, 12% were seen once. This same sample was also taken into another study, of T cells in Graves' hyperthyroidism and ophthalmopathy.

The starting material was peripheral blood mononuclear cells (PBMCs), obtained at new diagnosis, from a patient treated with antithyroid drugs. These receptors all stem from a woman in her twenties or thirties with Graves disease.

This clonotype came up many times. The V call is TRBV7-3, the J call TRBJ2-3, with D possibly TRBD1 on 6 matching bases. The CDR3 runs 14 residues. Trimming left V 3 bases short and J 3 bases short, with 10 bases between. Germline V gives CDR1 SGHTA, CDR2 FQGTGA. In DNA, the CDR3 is TGTGCCAGCAGCTTGCACAGGGCGACAGATACGCAGTATTTT. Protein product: CASSLHRATDTQYF.

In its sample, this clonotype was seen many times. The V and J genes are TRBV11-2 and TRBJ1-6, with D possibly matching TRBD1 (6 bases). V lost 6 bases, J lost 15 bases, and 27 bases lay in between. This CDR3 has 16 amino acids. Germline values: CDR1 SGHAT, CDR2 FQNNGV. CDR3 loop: CASSDLRTEIPLLLHF. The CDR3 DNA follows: TGTGCCAGCAGTGACCTCCGGACAGAAATCCCCTTGCTCCTCCACTTT.

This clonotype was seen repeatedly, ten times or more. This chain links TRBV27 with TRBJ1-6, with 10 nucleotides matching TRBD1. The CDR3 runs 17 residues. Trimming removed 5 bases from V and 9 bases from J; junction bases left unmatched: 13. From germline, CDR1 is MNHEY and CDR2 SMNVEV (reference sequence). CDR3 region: CASSPLDRGFTSSPLHF. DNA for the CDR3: TGTGCCAGCAGTCCGCTGGACAGGGGGTTTACGAGTTCACCCCTCCACTTT.

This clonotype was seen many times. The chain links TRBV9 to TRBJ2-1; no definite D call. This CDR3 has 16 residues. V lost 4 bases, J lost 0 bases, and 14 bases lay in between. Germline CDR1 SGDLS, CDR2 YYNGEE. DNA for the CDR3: TGTGCCAGCAGCCTAGGTGGACGGAACTCCTACAATGAGCAGTTCTTC. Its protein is CASSLGGRNSYNEQFF.

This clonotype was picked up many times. The CDR3 sequence: CASSLEWGREQYF. The CDR3 DNA reads TGTGCCAGCAGCTTAGAGTGGGGGCGGGAGCAGTACTTC. This chain links TRBV7-2 with TRBJ2-7; D may be TRBD1 (6 bases). The CDR3 has 13 residues. V was pared by 1 base and J by 7 bases, with 11 bases between. CDR1 and CDR2 from the germline V gene are SGHTA and FQGNSA.

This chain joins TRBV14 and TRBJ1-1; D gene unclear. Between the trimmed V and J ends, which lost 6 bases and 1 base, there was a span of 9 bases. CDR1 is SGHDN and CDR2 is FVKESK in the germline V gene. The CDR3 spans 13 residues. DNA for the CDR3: TGTGCCAGCAGAGGATGGGAGAACACTGAAGCTTTCTTT. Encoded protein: CASRGWENTEAFF.

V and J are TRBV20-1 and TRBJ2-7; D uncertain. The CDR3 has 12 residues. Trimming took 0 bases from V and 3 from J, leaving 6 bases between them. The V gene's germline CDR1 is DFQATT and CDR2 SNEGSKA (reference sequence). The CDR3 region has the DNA TGCAGTGCTAGAGATAACAGCTACGAGCAGTACTTC. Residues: CSARDNSYEQYF.

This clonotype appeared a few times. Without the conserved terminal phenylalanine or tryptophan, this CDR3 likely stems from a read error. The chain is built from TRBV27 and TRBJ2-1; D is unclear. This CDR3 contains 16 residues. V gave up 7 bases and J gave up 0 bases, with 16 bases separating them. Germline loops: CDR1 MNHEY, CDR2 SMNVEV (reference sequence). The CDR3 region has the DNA TGTGCCAGCATTCTAACTGCCTCGAGCTCCTACAATGAGCAGTTCCTC. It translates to CASILTASSSYNEQFL.

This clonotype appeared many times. CDR3 protein: CSVGQGSHSPLHF. The CDR3 DNA reads as TGCAGCGTCGGACAGGGATCCCATTCACCCCTCCACTTT. This sequence joins TRBV29-1 and TRBJ1-6, with 8 bases identical to TRBD1. There are 13 residues in the CDR3. The germline CDR1 and CDR2 sequences are SQVTM and ANQGSEA. Trimming took 6 bases from V and 8 from J; bases not matched to a gene: 6. Together with reference TRBV29-1 and TRBJ1-6, the CDR3 gives the full variable domain: SAVISQKPSRDICQRGTSLTIQCQVDSQVTMMFWYRQQPGQSLTLIATANQGSEATYESGFVIDKFPISRPNLTFSTLTVSNMSPEDSSIYLCSVGQGSHSPLHFGNGTRLTVT.

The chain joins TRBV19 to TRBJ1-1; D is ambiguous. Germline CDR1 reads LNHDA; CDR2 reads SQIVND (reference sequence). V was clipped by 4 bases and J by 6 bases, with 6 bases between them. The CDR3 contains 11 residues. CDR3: CASSNVAEAFF. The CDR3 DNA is TGTGCCAGTAGTAATGTAGCTGAAGCTTTCTTT.

CDR3 region: CASSPRLGPYEQYF. CDR3 nucleotides: TGCGCCAGCAGCCCCAGACTAGGGCCCTACGAGCAGTACTTC. This sequence joins TRBV4-1 and TRBJ2-7; tentative D call: TRBD2 (6 bases). Germline CDR1 is MGHRA and CDR2 is YSYEKL. The CDR3 extends over 14 amino acids. V was clipped by 4 bases and J by 2 bases, with 12 bases between them.

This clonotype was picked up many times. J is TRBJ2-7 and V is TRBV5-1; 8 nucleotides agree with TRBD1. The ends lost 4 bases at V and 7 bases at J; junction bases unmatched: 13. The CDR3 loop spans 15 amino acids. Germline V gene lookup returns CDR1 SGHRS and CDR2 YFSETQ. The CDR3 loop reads CASSLQGAVSGEQYF. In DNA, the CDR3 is TGCGCCAGCAGCCTCCAGGGGGCCGTATCGGGTGAGCAGTACTTC.

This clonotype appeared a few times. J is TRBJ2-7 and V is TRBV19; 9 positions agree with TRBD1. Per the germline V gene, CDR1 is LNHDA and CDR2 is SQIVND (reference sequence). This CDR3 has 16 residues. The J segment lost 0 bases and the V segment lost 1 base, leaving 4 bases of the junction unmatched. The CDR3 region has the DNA TGTGCCAGTAGTATAGCACAGGGGGCTCACTCCTACGAGCAGTACTTC. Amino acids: CASSIAQGAHSYEQYF.

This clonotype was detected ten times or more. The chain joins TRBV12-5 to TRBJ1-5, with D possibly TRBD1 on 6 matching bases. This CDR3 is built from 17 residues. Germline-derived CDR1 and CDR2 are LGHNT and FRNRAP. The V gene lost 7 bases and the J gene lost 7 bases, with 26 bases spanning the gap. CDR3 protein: CASAIVSGGRLSQPQHF. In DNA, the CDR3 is TGTGCTAGTGCCATTGTATCGGGGGGCAGACTCAGCCAGCCCCAGCATTTT. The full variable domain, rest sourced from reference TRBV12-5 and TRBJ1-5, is DARVTQTPRHKVTEMGQEVTMRCQPILGHNTVFWYRQTMMQGLELLAYFRNRAPLDDSGMPKDRFSAEMPDATLATLKIQPSEPRDSAVYFCASAIVSGGRLSQPQHFGDGTRLSIL.

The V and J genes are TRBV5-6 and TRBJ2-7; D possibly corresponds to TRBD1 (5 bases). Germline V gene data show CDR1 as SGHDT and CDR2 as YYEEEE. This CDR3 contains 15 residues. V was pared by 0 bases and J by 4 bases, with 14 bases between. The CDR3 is CASSLAPSRGYEQYF. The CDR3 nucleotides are TGTGCCAGCAGCTTGGCCCCCTCTAGGGGATACGAGCAGTACTTC.

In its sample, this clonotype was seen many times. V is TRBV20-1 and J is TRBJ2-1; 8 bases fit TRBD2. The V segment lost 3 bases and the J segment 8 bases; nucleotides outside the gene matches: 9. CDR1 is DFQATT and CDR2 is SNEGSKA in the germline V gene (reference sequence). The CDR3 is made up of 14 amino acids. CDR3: CSASREGRRYEQFF. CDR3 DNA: TGCAGTGCTAGCCGGGAGGGCCGACGTTATGAGCAGTTCTTC.

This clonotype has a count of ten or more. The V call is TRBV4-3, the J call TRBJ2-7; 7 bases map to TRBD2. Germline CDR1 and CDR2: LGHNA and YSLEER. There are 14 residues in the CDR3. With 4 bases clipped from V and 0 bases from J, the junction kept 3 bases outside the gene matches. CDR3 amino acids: CASSPGLGSYEQYF. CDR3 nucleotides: TGCGCCAGCAGCCCAGGACTAGGCTCCTACGAGCAGTACTTC.

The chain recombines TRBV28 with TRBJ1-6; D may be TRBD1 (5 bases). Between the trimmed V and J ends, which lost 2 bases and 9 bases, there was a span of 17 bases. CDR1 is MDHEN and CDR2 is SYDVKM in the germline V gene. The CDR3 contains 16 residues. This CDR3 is CASSLHSGVQGSPLHF. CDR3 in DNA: TGTGCCAGCAGTTTACATTCGGGGGTCCAAGGTTCACCCCTCCACTTT.

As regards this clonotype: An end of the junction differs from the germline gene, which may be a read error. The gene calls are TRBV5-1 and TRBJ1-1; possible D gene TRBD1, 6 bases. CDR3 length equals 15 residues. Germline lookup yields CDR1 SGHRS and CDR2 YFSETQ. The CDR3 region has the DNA TGCGCCAGCAGCTTGGTTTCGGGGGGCCGGACTGACGCTTTCTTT. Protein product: CASSLVSGGRTDAFF. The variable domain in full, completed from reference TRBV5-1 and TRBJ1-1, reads KAGVTQTPRYLIKTRGQQVTLSCSPISGHRSVSWYQQTPGQGLQFLFEYFSETQRNKGNFPGRFSGRQFSNSRSEMNVSTLELGDSALYLCASSLVSGGRTDAFFGQGTRLTVV.

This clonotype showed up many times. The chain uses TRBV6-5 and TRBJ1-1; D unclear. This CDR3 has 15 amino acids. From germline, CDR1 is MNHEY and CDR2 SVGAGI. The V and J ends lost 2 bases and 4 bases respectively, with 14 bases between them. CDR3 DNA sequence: TGTGCCAGCAGTTACGAGTTGGGAAGGAGCACTGAAGCTTTCTTT. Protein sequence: CASSYELGRSTEAFF.

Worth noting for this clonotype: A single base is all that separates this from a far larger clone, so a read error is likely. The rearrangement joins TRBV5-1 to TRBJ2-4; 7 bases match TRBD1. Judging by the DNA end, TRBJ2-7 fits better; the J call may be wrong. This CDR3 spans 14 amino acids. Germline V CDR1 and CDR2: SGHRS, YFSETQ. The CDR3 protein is CASSPDRLLSEQYF. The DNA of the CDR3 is TGCGCCAGCAGCCCGGACAGGCTATTATCCGAGCAGTACTTC.

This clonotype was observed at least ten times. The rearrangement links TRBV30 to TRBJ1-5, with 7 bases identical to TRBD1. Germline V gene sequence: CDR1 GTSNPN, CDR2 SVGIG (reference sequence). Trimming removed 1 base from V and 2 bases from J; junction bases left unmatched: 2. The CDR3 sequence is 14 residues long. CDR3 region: CAWSATGGNQPQHF. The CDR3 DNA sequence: TGTGCCTGGAGTGCTACAGGGGGCAATCAGCCCCAGCATTTT. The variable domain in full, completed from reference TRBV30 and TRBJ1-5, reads SQTIHQWPATLVQPVGSPLSLECTVEGTSNPNLYWYRQAAGRGLQLLFYSVGIGQISSEVPQNLSASRPQDRQFILSSKKLLLSDSGFYLCAWSATGGNQPQHFGDGTRLSIL.

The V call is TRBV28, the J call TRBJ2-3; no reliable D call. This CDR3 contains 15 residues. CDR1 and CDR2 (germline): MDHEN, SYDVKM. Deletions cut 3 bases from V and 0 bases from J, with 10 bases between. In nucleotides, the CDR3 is TGTGCCAGCAGTTTTTCTGCGGCTAGCACAGATACGCAGTATTTT. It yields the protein CASSFSAASTDTQYF.

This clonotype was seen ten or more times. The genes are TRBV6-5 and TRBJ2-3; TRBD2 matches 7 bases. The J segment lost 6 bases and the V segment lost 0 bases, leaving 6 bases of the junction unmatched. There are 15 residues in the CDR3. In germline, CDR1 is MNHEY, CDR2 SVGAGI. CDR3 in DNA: TGTGCCAGCAGTTACTCCCTAGCGGCGGGGGATACGCAGTATTTT. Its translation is CASSYSLAAGDTQYF.

In nucleotides, the CDR3 is TGTGCCAGCAGCCGTGACAGGACCAAAAATGAGCAGTTCTTC. This gives the protein CASSRDRTKNEQFF. V is TRBV11-2 and J is TRBJ2-1, with D maybe TRBD1 (6 bases). Trimming cost V 5 bases and J 7 bases, with 15 bases left between them. The CDR3 covers 14 residues. Germline lookup yields CDR1 SGHAT and CDR2 FQNNGV.

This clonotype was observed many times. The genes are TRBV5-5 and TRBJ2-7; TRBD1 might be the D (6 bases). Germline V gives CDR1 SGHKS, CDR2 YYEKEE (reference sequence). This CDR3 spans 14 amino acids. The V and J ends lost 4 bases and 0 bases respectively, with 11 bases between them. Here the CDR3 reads CASSPDSISYEQYF. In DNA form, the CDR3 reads TGTGCCAGCAGCCCGGACAGTATCTCCTACGAGCAGTACTTC.

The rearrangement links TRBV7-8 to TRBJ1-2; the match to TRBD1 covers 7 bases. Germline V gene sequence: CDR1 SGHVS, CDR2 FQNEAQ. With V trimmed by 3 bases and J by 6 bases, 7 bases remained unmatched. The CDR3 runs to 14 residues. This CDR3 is CASSFMTGSHGYTF. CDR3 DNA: TGTGCCAGCAGCTTCATGACAGGGAGCCATGGCTACACCTTC. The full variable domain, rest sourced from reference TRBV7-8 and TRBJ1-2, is GAGVSQSPRYKVAKRGQDVALRCDPISGHVSLFWYQQALGQGPEFLTYFQNEAQLDKSGLPSDRFFAERPEGSVSTLKIQRTQQEDSAVYLCASSFMTGSHGYTFGSGTRLTVV.

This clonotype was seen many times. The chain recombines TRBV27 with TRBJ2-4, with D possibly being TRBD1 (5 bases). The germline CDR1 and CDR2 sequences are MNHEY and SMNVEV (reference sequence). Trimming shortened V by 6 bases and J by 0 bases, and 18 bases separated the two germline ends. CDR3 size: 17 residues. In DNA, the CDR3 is TGTGCCAGCAGGAGGACATCCTCCCGACTAGCCAAAAACATTCAGTACTTC. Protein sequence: CASRRTSSRLAKNIQYF.

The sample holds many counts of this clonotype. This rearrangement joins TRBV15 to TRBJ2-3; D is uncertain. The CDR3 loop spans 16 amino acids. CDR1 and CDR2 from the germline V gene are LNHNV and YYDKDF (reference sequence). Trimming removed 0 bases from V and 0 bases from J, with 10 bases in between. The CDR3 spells CATSRDHSSSTDTQYF. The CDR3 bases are TGTGCCACCAGCAGAGATCACAGCTCTAGCACAGATACGCAGTATTTT.

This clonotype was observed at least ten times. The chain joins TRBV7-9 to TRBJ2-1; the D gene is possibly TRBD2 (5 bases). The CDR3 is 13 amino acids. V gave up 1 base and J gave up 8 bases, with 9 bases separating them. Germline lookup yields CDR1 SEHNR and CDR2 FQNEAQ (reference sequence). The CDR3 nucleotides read TGTGCCAGCAGCTTAGGAGGGATCCATGAGCAGTTCTTC. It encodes CASSLGGIHEQFF. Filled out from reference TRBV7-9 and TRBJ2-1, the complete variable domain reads DTGVSQNPRHKITKRGQNVTFRCDPISEHNRLYWYRQTLGQGPEFLTYFQNEAQLEKSRLLSDRFSAERPKGSFSTLEIQRTEQGDSAMYLCASSLGGIHEQFFGPGTRLTVL.

CDR3 protein: CASSDSLYSNQPQHF. CDR3 nucleotide sequence: TGTGCCAGCAGTGATTCCCTTTATAGCAATCAGCCCCAGCATTTT. The V gene is TRBV25-1, the J gene TRBJ1-5, with D unclear. This CDR3 is 15 amino acids long. Trimming stripped 3 bases from V and 0 bases from J, with 9 bases between. Germline CDR1 reads MGHDK; CDR2 reads SYGVNS.

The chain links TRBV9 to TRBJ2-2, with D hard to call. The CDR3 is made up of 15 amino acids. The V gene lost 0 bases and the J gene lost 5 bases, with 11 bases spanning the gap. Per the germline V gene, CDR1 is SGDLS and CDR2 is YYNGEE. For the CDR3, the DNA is TGTGCCAGCAGCGTAGACCCCCATAATACCGGGGAGCTGTTTTTT. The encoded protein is CASSVDPHNTGELFF.